These 8 T cell receptor beta chains share one sample of origin, sequenced in a study of blood T cells in healthy people across ages. Using a J-beta primer mix together with a sample-barcoded 5' primer, a second PCR was run for 7 to 11 cycles. TCRdb processed the 5' RACE reads anew with MiXCR; each CDR3 protein has one entry. The data hold approximately 580,000 distinct CDR3 sequences, with less than 25% observed a single time. The data also belong to a second study, concerning T cells of mothers and their children.

Sequencing input: blood. These receptors were obtained from a boy aged 10-17 years in good health.

V usage is TRBV15 and J usage is TRBJ2-5, with a tentative D call TRBD1 (8 bases). The DNA end is more similar to TRBJ2-7, so the J call may be wrong. The CDR3 loop spans 15 amino acids. Germline values: CDR1 LNHNV, CDR2 YYDKDF (reference sequence). The CDR3 DNA follows: TGTGCCACCAGCGGACAGGGAGGGAGGCCCTACGAGCAGTACTTC. Translated: CATSGQGGRPYEQYF.

The rearrangement links TRBV6-1 to TRBJ2-3; the D gene is possibly TRBD2 (6 bases). This CDR3 contains 18 residues. Germline CDR1 is MNHNS and CDR2 is SASEGT. V dropped 6 bases and J dropped 4 bases, with 26 bases sitting between them. The CDR3 loop is CASSPPLGEATGSDTQYF. The CDR3 nucleotides read TGTGCCAGCAGCCCACCTTTGGGGGAGGCCACCGGGTCAGATACGCAGTATTTT.

This clonotype was seen many times. The chain employs TRBV15 and TRBJ2-1, with D possibly TRBD2 on 5 matching bases. CDR3 length equals 15 residues. V was clipped by 0 bases and J by 9 bases, with 15 bases between them. Germline assignment: CDR1 LNHNV and CDR2 YYDKDF (reference sequence). In DNA form, the CDR3 reads TGTGCCACCAGCAGAGATCTCGAGGGTATCGGTGAGCAGTTCTTC. Translating it yields CATSRDLEGIGEQFF.

The chain couples TRBV20-1 to TRBJ2-5; 11 nucleotides match TRBD2. After removal of 3 bases from V and 5 bases from J, the junction contained 8 bases not matched to a gene. Germline V CDR1 and CDR2: DFQATT, SNEGSKA (reference sequence). The CDR3 length is 15 residues. The DNA of the CDR3 is TGCAGTGCTAGCCGGCTAGCGGGAGGAATGGAGACCCAGTACTTC. This gives the protein CSASRLAGGMETQYF.

This clonotype was detected a few times. J is TRBJ2-5 and V is TRBV13, with D perhaps matching TRBD2 (6 bases). The J call may not be correct, given that the DNA end is closer to TRBJ2-7. The CDR3 totals 14 residues. Germline values: CDR1 PRHDT, CDR2 FYEKMQ (reference sequence). The CDR3 loop reads CASSGIREKYEQYF. In nucleotides, the CDR3 is TGTGCCAGCAGCGGTATCCGGGAGAAGTACGAGCAGTACTTC.

This clonotype appeared many times. V gene TRBV5-1 combines with J gene TRBJ2-5; 9 bases fit TRBD2. This CDR3 is 14 amino acids long. Germline CDR1 is SGHRS and CDR2 is YFSETQ. V lost 4 bases and J lost 3; bases outside the gene matches: 4. The CDR3 is CASSLKRGEETQYF. For the CDR3, the DNA is TGCGCCAGCAGCCTGAAGCGGGGGGAAGAGACCCAGTACTTC.

This clonotype was counted only a few times. The V gene is TRBV12-3 or TRBV12-4, the J gene TRBJ2-3; 7 bases match TRBD1. The CDR3 is 15 amino acids. The V segment lost 6 bases and the J segment 2 bases; nucleotides outside the gene matches: 8. Here the CDR3 reads CASSRGTVATDTQYF. Here the CDR3 DNA reads TGTGCCAGCAGCCGTGGGACAGTGGCCACAGATACGCAGTATTTT.

This clonotype was seen ten or more times. CDR3 nucleotide sequence: TGTGCCAGCACCCCCGTATGGGGGGGATGGGGCTACACCTTC. Translation gives CASTPVWGGWGYTF. V usage is TRBV28 and J usage is TRBJ1-2; a weak D match, TRBD1 (5 bases). CDR1 MDHEN and CDR2 SYDVKM come from the germline V gene. This CDR3 comprises 14 residues. V dropped 7 bases and J dropped 8 bases, with 20 bases sitting between them.